These T cell receptor beta chains were read from a single sample in a study of CD8 T cells in ankylosing spondylitis. TCRdb reprocessed the 5' RACE reads with MiXCR, giving one entry per CDR3 protein. This repertoire shows approximately 100,000 distinct CDR3 sequences, less than 25% found once; its top ten account for 12%. Sample: synovial fluid, either unsorted or a sorted T cell fraction (not recorded which). The receptor set was obtained from a male donor with ankylosing spondylitis. CDR3s include the opening cysteine and the closing phenylalanine or tryptophan. A D gene is named only where the DNA matches it firmly. Part of the rows lack a size; the others show once, few, many or a class for expanded clones.

V	D	J	size	DNA	CDR3
TRBV7-6	-	TRBJ1-4	-	TGTGCCAGCAGCCCCGGGGGGGGCTTGAATGAAAAACTGTTTTTT	CASSPGGGLNEKLFF
TRBV30	-	TRBJ1-2	-	TGTGCCTGGGGGACGCAGGGATTCTATGGCTACACCTTC	CAWGTQGFYGYTF
TRBV30	TRBD1	TRBJ1-5	-	TGTGCTGCGACACAGGGGAATCAGCCCCAGCATTTT	CAATQGNQPQHF
TRBV29-1	-	TRBJ2-4	few	TGCAGCGTTGCCGAGGGTGGGGGGAGTGCCAAAAACATTCAGTACTTC	CSVAEGGGSAKNIQYF
TRBV6-1	-	TRBJ1-6	many	TGTGCCAGCACCCTGGGAGGGAGATATAATTCACCCCTCCACTTT	CASTLGGRYNSPLHF
TRBV20-1	TRBD1	TRBJ1-5	few	TGCAGTGCTAGAGGCACGACAGGGGGCGGGGTTTTGGGCAATCAGCCCCAGCATTTT	CSARGTTGGGVLGNQPQHF
TRBV7-8	TRBD2	TRBJ2-5	many	TGTGCCAGCACCTTAGCGGGAGGGGACCAAGAGACCCAGTACTTC	CASTLAGGDQETQYF
TRBV7-2	TRBD2	TRBJ2-2	few	TGTGCCAGCAGTTTTAGCGGGAGGCGAACCGGGGAGCTGTTTTTT	CASSFSGRRTGELFF
TRBV5-1	-	TRBJ2-1	few	TGCGCCAGCAGCGATCAGGGTTCTACCTACAATGAGCAGTTCTTC	CASSDQGSTYNEQFF
TRBV6-1	-	TRBJ1-2	few	TGTGCCAGCAGGCAAGAAGGGGGGACGTATGACTATGGCTACACCTTC	CASRQEGGTYDYGYTF
TRBV18	-	TRBJ2-1	-	TGTGCCAGCTCAGCGGACACTTACAATGAGCAGTTCTTC	CASSADTYNEQFF
TRBV5-1	-	TRBJ2-3	-	TGCGCCAGCAGCTTGGCCGCCAGAACTAGCACAGATACGCAGTATTTT	CASSLAARTSTDTQYF
TRBV5-1	-	TRBJ2-3	many	TGCGCCAGCAGCCTCCCCGGGGGCGGCACAGATACGCAGTATTTT	CASSLPGGGTDTQYF
TRBV20-1	TRBD2	TRBJ2-3	-	TGCAGTGCGAAGGGGACTAGCGGAACTAGCACAGATACGCAGTATTTT	CSAKGTSGTSTDTQYF
TRBV20-1	TRBD1	TRBJ2-7	few	TGCAGTGCTAGAGATTTGAAAGAAGAGAACAGGGGGCTTCTGGAGCAGTACTTC	CSARDLKEENRGLLEQYF
TRBV5-1	-	TRBJ2-5	large	TGCGCCAGCAGCTTGAAGGAGACCCAGTACTTC	CASSLKETQYF
TRBV6-5	TRBD2	TRBJ2-5	once	TGTGCCAGCAGTTACTATGGCGGGAGGGCTCAAGAGACCCAGTACTTC	CASSYYGGRAQETQYF
TRBV5-6	TRBD2	TRBJ2-1	-	TGTGCCAGCAGCTCCGGGACTAGTAGGGCCGAGCAGTTCTTC	CASSSGTSRAEQFF
TRBV28	TRBD1	TRBJ1-2	-	TGTGCCAGCAGTCCCGGACAGGCTTTATATGGCTACACCTTC	CASSPGQALYGYTF
TRBV28	TRBD1	TRBJ1-1	few	TGTGCCAGCAGCCTCGACAGGGCGGACACTGAAGCTTTCTTT	CASSLDRADTEAFF
TRBV20-1	TRBD1	TRBJ1-1	-	TGCAGTGCAAGGACAGGGTTGGGCACTGAAGCTTTCTTT	CSARTGLGTEAFF
TRBV19	-	TRBJ1-1	once	TGTGCCAGTAGGAAAGGGATGAACACTGAAGCTTTCTTT	CASRKGMNTEAFF
TRBV3-1	-	TRBJ2-5	few	TGTGCCAGCAGCCAGCTCAGCCAAGAGACCCAGTACTTC	CASSQLSQETQYF
TRBV5-1	-	TRBJ2-3	-	TGCGCCAGCAGCTTTTCCGGCCACCAAAGCACAGATACGCAGTATTTT	CASSFSGHQSTDTQYF
TRBV12-3/TRBV12-4	-	TRBJ2-3	-	TGTGCCAGCATGGGGACCGTGTGGGTGGAGTATTTT	CASMGTVWVEYF
TRBV4-1	-	TRBJ2-1	-	TGCGCCAGCAGCCAAGGGGGACGGCTTAGCAATGAGCAGTTCTTC	CASSQGGRLSNEQFF
TRBV20-1	TRBD2	TRBJ2-7	few	TGCAGTGCTAGGCCACCAGCGGGAGATGTCTACGAGCAGTACTTC	CSARPPAGDVYEQYF
TRBV4-2	-	TRBJ1-3	-	TGTGCCAGCAGCCAAGATCGGGTAGGGGCTGGAAACACCATATATTTT	CASSQDRVGAGNTIYF
TRBV7-9	-	TRBJ1-5	-	TGTGCCAGCAGCCCGGTCGGGGGGAGCAATCAGCCCCAGCATTTT	CASSPVGGSNQPQHF
TRBV12-3/TRBV12-4	-	TRBJ1-1	few	TGTGCCAGCAGTTTACAGTCCAGGGCCACTGAAGCTTTCTTT	CASSLQSRATEAFF
TRBV5-1	-	TRBJ2-3	-	TGCGCCAGCAGCTTGGAGGCGGGACGGGTCACAGATACGCAGTATTTT	CASSLEAGRVTDTQYF
TRBV11-2	TRBD1	TRBJ2-1	-	TGTGCCAGCAGCGCCCGGACAGGGAATTACAATGAGCAGTTCTTC	CASSARTGNYNEQFF
TRBV13	-	TRBJ2-7	many	TGTGCCAGCAGCTGGAGGGGTCTGGCCTCCTACGAGCAGTACTTC	CASSWRGLASYEQYF
TRBV12-3/TRBV12-4	TRBD2	TRBJ2-3	-	TGTGCCAGCAGTCTACTTCGGCTAGCGGGAGAAACAGATACGCAGTATTTT	CASSLLRLAGETDTQYF
TRBV29-1	-	TRBJ2-1	many	TGCAGCGCATCGAGCGGCCTCCTTTGGAATGAGCAGTTCTTC	CSASSGLLWNEQFF
TRBV18	-	TRBJ2-4	-	TGTGCCAGCTCACCTCTCACGATTTCCCTAGCCAAAAACATTCAGTACTTC	CASSPLTISLAKNIQYF
TRBV20-1	TRBD2	TRBJ2-5	few	TGCAGTGCTAGAGATGCTAATCTAGCGGGCGTCCCCCCAGAGACCCAGTACTTC	CSARDANLAGVPPETQYF